The 6 T cell receptor beta chains given below trace back to one sample, sequenced in a study of blood T cells in healthy people across ages. A sample-barcoded 5' primer and a J-beta primer mix were used in a second PCR of roughly 7 to 11 cycles. TCRdb called the 5' RACE reads again in MiXCR, with one record for every CDR3 protein. The sample contains 1.2 million to 1.5 million distinct CDR3 sequences, 59% of which appear only once. The source material was blood. These TCRs come from a man younger than 35 in good health.

V and J are TRBV20-1 and TRBJ2-1; D is unresolved. Germline V CDR1 and CDR2: DFQATT, SNEGSKA (reference sequence). The CDR3 covers 14 residues. V dropped 6 bases and J dropped 0 bases, with 12 bases sitting between them. CDR3 nucleotide sequence: TGCAGTGCCCAAGGGTCTTACTCCTACAATGAGCAGTTCTTC. Its protein is CSAQGSYSYNEQFF.

The J gene is TRBJ2-5, the V gene TRBV4-2, with TRBD2 matching 8 bases. V was pared by 3 bases and J by 2 bases, with 2 bases of the junction left unmatched. The CDR3 runs to 14 residues. Germline V gene data show CDR1 as LGHNA and CDR2 as YNFKEQ. Written as DNA, the CDR3 is TGTGCCAGCAGCCAGGGGACTAGTCAAGAGACCCAGTACTTC. Translated: CASSQGTSQETQYF.

This chain links TRBV6-1 with TRBJ2-3, with TRBD1 matching 9 bases. Germline V lookup: CDR1 MNHNS, CDR2 SASEGT. CDR3 length: 14 amino acids. V was pared by 8 bases and J by 7 bases, with 10 bases of the junction left unmatched. The CDR3 coding sequence is TGTGCCAGCGTTGTGTCCGGGACAGGGAATACGCAGTATTTT. This translates into CASVVSGTGNTQYF.

The chain uses TRBV29-1 and TRBJ1-5, with D possibly TRBD1 on 5 matching bases. CDR3 length: 15 amino acids. V gave up 3 bases and J gave up 4 bases, with 16 bases separating them. Looked up from germline, CDR1 is SQVTM and CDR2 is ANQGSEA. CDR3 sequence: CSVDLTGTGNQPQHF. The CDR3 DNA follows: TGCAGCGTTGATCTAACCGGGACGGGGAATCAGCCCCAGCATTTT.

This clonotype was counted ten times or more. The gene calls are TRBV29-1 and TRBJ2-5; D perhaps matches TRBD1 (5 bases). Trimming left V 7 bases short and J 3 bases short, with 12 bases between. Per germline, CDR1 SQVTM and CDR2 ANQGSEA. The CDR3 length is 12 residues. The CDR3 region has the DNA TGCAGCGCTGCGACAGCCAAAGAGACCCAGTACTTC. Amino acid sequence: CSAATAKETQYF.

The V call is TRBV4-2, the J call TRBJ2-1; 7 bases match TRBD2. Germline V lookup: CDR1 LGHNA, CDR2 YNFKEQ. V lost 10 bases, J lost 8 bases, and 11 bases stayed unmatched. The CDR3 is 13 amino acids. CDR3 nucleotides: TGTGCCACCGGGCGGGGGTCCGTCGATGAGCAGTTCTTC. Translated, it gives CATGRGSVDEQFF.